The clone carrying this TCR beta chain appeared many times. Antigen: not known. This sample was taken from a study of response to subunit inactivated influenza vaccine. Study findings and constraints: Each seasonal flu vaccination may recruit only limited new T cells, authors suggested.

TCRdb reanalysed the RT-PCR reads using MiXCR and keeps one entry per CDR3 protein. The sample lists about 780,000 distinct CDR3 sequences, around a sixth seen once, with approximately 11% in the top ten. Trimming at V came to 4 bases and at J to 6 bases, leaving 2 bases not matched to a gene. The CDR3 loop spans 12 amino acids. Germline-derived CDR1 and CDR2 are SEHNR and FQNEAQ (reference sequence). This clonotype originated in a man aged 50 to 60 who received an inactivated influenza vaccine. The chain links TRBV7-9 to TRBJ1-1; 7 bases are shared with TRBD1. Here the sequenced sample was PBMCs from blood, taken more than 4 days after vaccination. The CDR3 DNA sequence: TGTGCCAGCAGCTACGGGACAGCTGAAGCTTTCTTT. This translates into CASSYGTAEAFF.